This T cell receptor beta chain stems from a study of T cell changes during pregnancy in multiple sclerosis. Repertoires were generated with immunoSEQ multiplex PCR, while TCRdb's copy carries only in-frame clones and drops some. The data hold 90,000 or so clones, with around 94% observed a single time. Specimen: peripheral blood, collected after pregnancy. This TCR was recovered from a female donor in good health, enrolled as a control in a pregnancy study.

For the CDR3, the DNA is TGCGCCAGCAGCCAAGATTCGAGTAATCCGCGAGAGCAGTACTTC. This sequence encodes CASSQDSSNPREQYF. The J gene is TRBJ2-7, the V gene TRBV4-1; D remains unclear. The CDR3 extends over 15 amino acids. CDR1 is MGHRA, CDR2 YSYEKL, per germline. Trimming took 0 bases from V and 7 from J, leaving 16 bases between them.